The 28 T cell receptor beta chains in this list originate from one sample, sequenced in a study of CD8+ T cells in alopecia areata. Following extraction, RNA underwent reverse transcription to cDNA, which served as the sequencing template. Generated by immunoSEQ multiplex PCR, the TCRdb table keeps only in-frame clones and is missing some. The data hold more than 140,000 clones, with 70% to 90% observed a single time. As for treatment: oral pan-JAK inhibitor, 5-10 mg twice daily. Sequences were derived from CD8+ T cells sorted from blood, sampled at week 4, from a patient treated with tofacitinib. The receptors shown here come from a human donor with alopecia areata.

The J gene is TRBJ2-1, the V gene TRBV27, with D uncertain. V lost 2 bases and J 2 bases, leaving 7 bases between the germline ends. The CDR3 covers 14 residues. Germline loops: CDR1 MNHEY, CDR2 SMNVEV (reference sequence). The CDR3 nucleotides are TGTGCCAGCAGTTTAGGGGTTACCTACAATGAGCAGTTCTTC. It is translated as CASSLGVTYNEQFF.

The rearrangement joins TRBV29-1 to TRBJ2-7; 7 bases fit TRBD1. The CDR3 runs to 12 residues. J lost 0 bases, V lost 6 bases, and 2 bases had no gene match. Per the germline V gene, CDR1 is SQVTM and CDR2 is ANQGSEA. The CDR3 spells CSVRDSSYEQYF. The CDR3 DNA is TGCAGCGTCCGGGACAGCTCCTACGAGCAGTACTTC.

The chain carries TRBV5-6 and TRBJ1-1; unclear D gene. This CDR3 region has 12 residues. Germline CDR1 SGHDT, CDR2 YYEEEE. The V gene lost 3 bases and the J gene lost 1 base, with 4 bases spanning the gap. In DNA, the CDR3 is TGTGCCAGCAGCTCTGGGAACACTGAAGCTTTCTTT. Its translation: CASSSGNTEAFF.

The genes are TRBV7-9 and TRBJ1-1; D possibly corresponds to TRBD1 (5 bases). The CDR3 extends over 10 amino acids. Per the germline V gene, CDR1 is SEHNR and CDR2 is FQNEAQ (reference sequence). The V end lost 10 bases, the J end lost 11 bases, and 14 bases lay between the germline ends. The CDR3 sequence is CAIPGVYAFF. The CDR3 nucleotides are TGTGCCATACCGGGGGTCTATGCTTTCTTT.

The sample holds one count of this clone. This chain joins TRBV9 and TRBJ2-7; TRBD2 might be the D (6 bases). V was clipped by 4 bases and J by 6 bases, with 23 bases between them. This CDR3 has 16 residues. From germline, CDR1 is SGDLS and CDR2 YYNGEE. CDR3 loop: CASSPRGGSSYPEQYF. The CDR3 nucleotides read TGTGCCAGCAGCCCCCGTGGGGGGAGCAGTTACCCCGAGCAGTACTTC.

The chain links TRBV9 to TRBJ2-3; TRBD1 aligns across 8 bases. The CDR3 has 17 residues. Germline V lookup: CDR1 SGDLS, CDR2 YYNGEE. J lost 0 bases, V lost 4 bases, and 10 bases had no gene match. The CDR3 reads CASSPPPGGPSTDTQYF. CDR3 nucleotide sequence: TGTGCCAGCAGCCCCCCCCCAGGGGGCCCTAGCACAGATACGCAGTATTTT.

This chain uses TRBV2 with TRBJ2-2, with D unclear. Germline loops: CDR1 SNHLY, CDR2 FYNNEI. The ends were cut back, 2 bases at V and 2 bases at J, with 9 bases in the middle. The CDR3 covers 15 residues. The DNA for the CDR3 is TGTGCCAGCAGTGAATGGGTCCTTAACACCGGGGAGCTGTTTTTT. As protein: CASSEWVLNTGELFF.

The rearrangement uses TRBV29-1 and TRBJ2-3; D gene ambiguous. This CDR3 region has 11 residues. CDR1 and CDR2 (germline): SQVTM, ANQGSEA. Trimming stripped 1 base from V and 5 bases from J, with 4 bases between. The DNA for the CDR3 is TGCAGCGTTGAAGCTCGAGATACGCAGTATTTT. Translating it yields CSVEARDTQYF.

The chain uses TRBV6-5 and TRBJ1-2; 7 bases are shared with TRBD1. Germline lookup yields CDR1 MNHEY and CDR2 SVGAGI. V lost 5 bases and J lost 2; bases outside the gene matches: 8. CDR3 length equals 15 residues. The CDR3 reads CASSPVTGINYGYTF. For the CDR3, the DNA is TGTGCCAGCAGTCCCGTGACAGGGATCAACTATGGCTACACCTTC.

The chain recombines TRBV27 with TRBJ2-1, with TRBD2 as a possible D gene (7 bases). The CDR3 is made up of 16 amino acids. V gave up 9 bases and J gave up 0 bases, with 18 bases separating them. Germline assignment: CDR1 MNHEY and CDR2 SMNVEV (reference sequence). CDR3 sequence reads: CARRRGARGSYNEQFF. Here the CDR3 DNA reads TGTGCCAGACGACGGGGGGCGAGGGGCTCCTACAATGAGCAGTTCTTC.

This sequence joins TRBV30 and TRBJ1-5; TRBD1 might be the D (5 bases). The CDR3 sequence is 13 residues long. Trimming pared 1 base from V and 6 bases from J, leaving 10 bases between. Germline CDR1 reads GTSNPN; CDR2 reads SVGIG (reference sequence). CDR3 protein: CAWSEVGGQPQHF. The CDR3 nucleotides read TGTGCCTGGAGTGAAGTGGGGGGTCAGCCCCAGCATTTT.

The chain is built from TRBV4-1 and TRBJ1-1; D call uncertain. The ends were cut back, 5 bases at V and 2 bases at J, with 3 bases in the middle. The V gene's germline CDR1 is MGHRA and CDR2 YSYEKL. The CDR3 covers 11 residues. CDR3 bases: TGCGCCAGCAGCATCAACACTGAAGCTTTCTTT. This translates into CASSINTEAFF.

The CDR3 DNA is TGCAGCGTGGCCTCCTACCCGGCGGTTAACACTTTCACAGATACGCAGTATTTT. It codes for CSVASYPAVNTFTDTQYF. J is TRBJ2-3 and V is TRBV29-1; D ambiguous. The germline V gene encodes CDR1 SQVTM and CDR2 ANQGSEA. CDR3 length: 18 amino acids. With 6 bases removed from V and 2 bases from J, the gap between germline ends came to 27 bases.

The CDR3, as DNA: TGTGCCAGCAGGTCGCCGGCCGATGAGCAGTTCTTC. Translation gives CASRSPADEQFF. This chain uses TRBV5-4 with TRBJ2-1; no definite D call. In germline, CDR1 is SGHNT, CDR2 YYREEE (reference sequence). Trimming shortened V by 5 bases and J by 8 bases, and 11 bases separated the two germline ends. The CDR3 runs to 12 residues.

The chain joins TRBV29-1 to TRBJ2-1; either TRBD1 or TRBD2 may fit D (5 bases each). The CDR3 runs to 11 residues. Trimming took off 4 bases at V and 10 bases at J, with 11 bases between the two ends. Germline V gene sequence: CDR1 SQVTM, CDR2 ANQGSEA. CDR3 sequence: CSVGRDGEQFF. In DNA, the CDR3 is TGCAGCGTTGGTAGGGACGGGGAGCAGTTCTTC.

V gene TRBV30 combines with J gene TRBJ2-1; 9 nucleotides align to TRBD1. From germline, CDR1 is GTSNPN and CDR2 SVGIG (reference sequence). The length of the CDR3 is 15 residues. With V trimmed by 0 bases and J by 8 bases, 8 bases remained unmatched. CDR3 sequence: CAWSVYGQGRDEQFF. The CDR3, as DNA: TGTGCCTGGAGTGTATACGGACAGGGGCGCGATGAGCAGTTCTTC.

The rearrangement links TRBV27 to TRBJ2-7; D gene unclear. The CDR3 is 13 residues long. Trimming removed 2 bases at V and 4 bases at J, with 9 bases between. Germline V gene data show CDR1 as MNHEY and CDR2 as SMNVEV (reference sequence). The CDR3 sequence is CASSLDIYYEQYF. The CDR3 DNA sequence: TGTGCCAGCAGTTTAGACATTTATTACGAGCAGTACTTC.

This clone was recorded once. CDR3 DNA: TGTGCCAGCAGCCCCGGGGGCGGGGGCACTGAAGCTTTCTTT. Translated: CASSPGGGGTEAFF. The chain combines TRBV7-3 with TRBJ1-1; D possibly corresponds to TRBD1 (6 bases). Germline V lookup: CDR1 SGHTA, CDR2 FQGTGA. V lost 5 bases and J lost 4, with 14 bases in between. The CDR3 runs to 14 residues. The entire variable domain, with the rest obtained from reference TRBV7-3 and TRBJ1-1, is as follows: GAGVSQTPSNKVTEKGKYVELRCDPISGHTALYWYRQSLGQGPEFLIYFQGTGAADDSGLPNDRFFAVRPEGSVSTLKIQRTERGDSAVYLCASSPGGGGTEAFFGQGTRLTVV.

This clone was detected only once. The chain has TRBV14 and TRBJ2-7; a possible D gene is TRBD2 (6 bases). V was trimmed by 1 base and J by 6 bases, leaving 10 bases between them. CDR3 length equals 13 residues. Per germline, CDR1 SGHDN and CDR2 FVKESK. The CDR3 protein is CASSQASSGEQYF. Written as DNA, the CDR3 is TGTGCCAGCAGCCAAGCCAGTAGCGGCGAGCAGTACTTC.

The V and J genes are TRBV29-1 and TRBJ1-1, with D hard to call. Germline V gene data show CDR1 as SQVTM and CDR2 as ANQGSEA. The V end lost 3 bases, the J end lost 6 bases, and 11 bases lay between the germline ends. The CDR3 is made up of 12 amino acids. CDR3 nucleotide sequence: TGCAGCGTTGACTTGGGGTTTCCTGAAGCTTTCTTT. As protein: CSVDLGFPEAFF.

This clone was found once. The chain links TRBV11-2 to TRBJ1-2; TRBD1 agrees at 7 bases. Germline V lookup: CDR1 SGHAT, CDR2 FQNNGV. The junction had 2 bases not matched to a gene; V was cut back by 8 bases and J by 2 bases. This CDR3 is built from 12 residues. The CDR3 protein is CASLGQNYGYTF. As DNA, the CDR3 is TGTGCCAGCCTGGGACAGAACTATGGCTACACCTTC.

The chain combines TRBV5-1 with TRBJ1-5, with TRBD1 identical over 8 bases. Germline-derived CDR1 and CDR2 are SGHRS and YFSETQ. V shed 4 bases and J 4 bases; nucleotides not matched to a gene: 10. This CDR3 has 16 amino acids. CDR3 nucleotide sequence: TGCGCCAGCAGCGATCCGGGACAGGATCTTAATCAGCCCCAGCATTTT. Residues: CASSDPGQDLNQPQHF.

This chain links TRBV19 with TRBJ2-7; 10 bases match TRBD2. V trimming: 4 bases; J trimming: 5 bases; junction bases outside the gene matches: 2. Germline V gene lookup returns CDR1 LNHDA and CDR2 SQIVND (reference sequence). The CDR3 runs 13 residues. CDR3 coding DNA: TGTGCCAGTAGTAGGCTAGCGGGAGACGAGCAGTACTTC. Translation gives CASSRLAGDEQYF.

The chain has TRBV25-1 and TRBJ2-5, with 7 bases lining up with TRBD2. Unmatched junction bases numbered 7, after V lost 3 bases and J lost 3 bases. Germline V gene lookup returns CDR1 MGHDK and CDR2 SYGVNS. CDR3 length: 15 residues. CDR3 DNA sequence: TGTGCCAGCAGTGATGCGGGAGTCTGGGAAGAGACCCAGTACTTC. Amino acids: CASSDAGVWEETQYF.

The CDR3 DNA reads TGTGCCAGCTCGTACGATAACTACGAGCAGTACTTC. This translates into CASSYDNYEQYF. V is TRBV18 and J is TRBJ2-7; D is uncertain. The length of the CDR3 is 12 residues. Trimming stripped 6 bases from V and 3 bases from J, with 9 bases between. In germline, CDR1 is KGHSH, CDR2 LQKENI.

The V and J genes are TRBV10-3 and TRBJ2-6; no definite D call. CDR1 and CDR2 from the germline V gene are ENHRY and SYGVKD. This CDR3 comprises 18 residues. V shed 3 bases and J shed 0 bases, with 15 bases lying between them. This CDR3 is CAISDLWVGASGANVLTF. In DNA form, the CDR3 reads TGTGCCATCAGTGACCTGTGGGTTGGAGCCTCTGGGGCCAACGTCCTGACTTTC.

This chain connects TRBV29-1 to TRBJ1-1; no firm D call. V lost 6 bases and J lost 1, with 9 bases in between. The CDR3 extends over 12 amino acids. Germline lookup yields CDR1 SQVTM and CDR2 ANQGSEA. CDR3 protein: CSVAEKNTEAFF. The DNA of the CDR3 is TGCAGCGTGGCAGAAAAGAACACTGAAGCTTTCTTT.

This chain connects TRBV10-3 to TRBJ2-7; 8 bases line up with TRBD2. Germline CDR1 reads ENHRY; CDR2 reads SYGVKD. With V trimmed by 7 bases and J by 3 bases, 8 bases remained unmatched. The CDR3 runs to 14 residues. The DNA of the CDR3 is TGTGCCATCAACCCGAGCGGGAGAGACTACGAGCAGTACTTC. Residues: CAINPSGRDYEQYF.